This T cell receptor beta chain originates from a study of blood T cell repertoires in COVID-19. For the study at large: Samples of COVID-19 (acute and convalescent) were obtained from the United States, Italy and Spain. T cells, B-cell-depleted T cells, or PBMCs provided the cDNA or gDNA that served as material.

Only in-frame clones appear in the TCRdb table, and some are missing; sequencing was by immunoSEQ multiplex PCR. The sample consists of 40,000 or so clones, 85% of them appearing once. Germline values: CDR1 KGHDR, CDR2 SFDVKD. The CDR3 totals 15 residues. Trimming stripped 3 bases from V and 8 bases from J, with 15 bases between. The V call is TRBV24-1, the J call TRBJ1-4; tentative D call: TRBD1 (6 bases). The sample comprised peripheral blood. This TCR came from a woman aged 65 to 85 in a cohort sampled during active COVID-19. In nucleotides, the CDR3 is TGTGCCACCAGTGATAGCGGCAGGGGCAGAGAAAAACTGTTTTTT. It translates to CATSDSGRGREKLFF.